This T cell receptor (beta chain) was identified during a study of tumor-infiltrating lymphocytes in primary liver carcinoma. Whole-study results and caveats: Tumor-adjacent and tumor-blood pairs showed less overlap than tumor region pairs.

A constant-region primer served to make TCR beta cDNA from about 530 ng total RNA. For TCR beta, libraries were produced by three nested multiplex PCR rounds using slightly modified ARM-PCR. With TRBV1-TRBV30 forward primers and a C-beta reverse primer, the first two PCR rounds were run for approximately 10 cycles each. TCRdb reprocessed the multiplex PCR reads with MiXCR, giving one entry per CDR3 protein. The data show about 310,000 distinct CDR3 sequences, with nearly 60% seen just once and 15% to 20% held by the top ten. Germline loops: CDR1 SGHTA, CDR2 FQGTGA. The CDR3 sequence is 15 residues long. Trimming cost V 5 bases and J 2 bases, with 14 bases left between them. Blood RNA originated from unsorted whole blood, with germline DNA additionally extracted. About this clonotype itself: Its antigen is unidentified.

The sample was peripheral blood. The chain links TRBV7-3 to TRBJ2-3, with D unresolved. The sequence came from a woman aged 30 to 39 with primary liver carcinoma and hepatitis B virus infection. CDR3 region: CASSKAYLSTDTQYF. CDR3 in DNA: TGTGCCAGCAGCAAGGCCTACCTCTCCACAGATACGCAGTATTTT.